Shown below are 28 T cell receptor beta chains from a single sample sequenced in a study of vaccination effects on CD4 cells after COVID-19. A 10-day culture period preceded the isolation of CD4+ T cells. Generated by immunoSEQ multiplex PCR, the TCRdb table keeps only in-frame clones and is missing some. The sample records some 26,000 clones, around 69% being singletons. Their cognate antigens are unknown. The sample consisted of CD4+ T cells from PBMCs cultured without peptide, taken before COVID-19 vaccination. The receptors derive from a human donor who received a COVID-19 vaccine.

There are a few counts of this clone. The chain links TRBV7-2 to TRBJ2-3; 7 nucleotides line up with TRBD2. The V gene's germline CDR1 is SGHTA and CDR2 FQGNSA. The J segment lost 9 bases and the V segment lost 5 bases, leaving 11 bases of the junction unmatched. CDR3 size: 14 residues. The CDR3 here is CASSNIGGRATQYF. CDR3 DNA: TGTGCCAGCAGCAATATTGGGGGGAGGGCCACGCAGTATTTT.

The CDR3 reads CASSPRASGGLIRNEQFF. The CDR3 coding sequence is TGTGCCAGCTCACCACGGGCGAGCGGGGGGCTTATCCGCAATGAGCAGTTCTTC. The chain recombines TRBV18 with TRBJ2-1; 9 nucleotides align to TRBD2. From germline, CDR1 is KGHSH and CDR2 LQKENI. V lost 1 base to trimming and J lost 6 bases; unmatched junction nucleotides: 13. CDR3 length: 18 residues.

The V and J genes are TRBV15 and TRBJ1-4; tentative D call: TRBD1 (5 bases). The germline CDR1 and CDR2 sequences are LNHNV and YYDKDF (reference sequence). CDR3 length: 13 amino acids. Trimming cost V 5 bases and J 5 bases, with 9 bases left between them. The CDR3 spells CATSRGGNEKLFF. In DNA, the CDR3 is TGTGCCACCAGCCGGGGGGGGAATGAAAAACTGTTTTTT.

The genes are TRBV6-2 or TRBV6-3 and TRBJ2-6; the match to TRBD1 covers 9 bases. J lost 0 bases, V lost 4 bases, and 10 bases had no gene match. This CDR3 is 19 amino acids long. Germline V gene sequence: CDR1 MNHEY, CDR2 SVGEGT. As DNA, the CDR3 is TGTGCCAGCAGTTCGACAGGGGGGGGAACATACTCTGGGGCCAACGTCCTGACTTTC. Translating it yields CASSSTGGGTYSGANVLTF.

This clone is judged medium-sized. The genes are TRBV5-1 and TRBJ2-6; D is unclear. CDR3 length: 15 amino acids. V dropped 4 bases and J dropped 0 bases, with 8 bases sitting between them. Per the germline V gene, CDR1 is SGHRS and CDR2 is YFSETQ. The CDR3 loop reads CASSDSRSGANVLTF. In DNA form, the CDR3 reads TGCGCCAGCAGCGACTCGCGCTCTGGGGCCAACGTCCTGACTTTC.

A few counts support this clone. This chain uses TRBV6-2 or TRBV6-3 with TRBJ1-1; tentatively, D is TRBD1 (5 bases). The CDR3 length is 14 residues. The V and J ends lost 2 bases and 4 bases respectively, with 11 bases between them. From germline, CDR1 is MNHEY and CDR2 SVGEGT. The CDR3 here is CASSYGSGRTEAFF. CDR3 bases: TGTGCCAGCAGTTACGGGTCAGGGCGCACTGAAGCTTTCTTT.

V gene TRBV28 combines with J gene TRBJ2-7; D not certain. CDR3 length: 12 residues. From germline, CDR1 is MDHEN and CDR2 SYDVKM. Trimming shortened V by 1 base and J by 4 bases, and 5 bases separated the two germline ends. CDR3 nucleotides: TGTGCCAGCAGTTTATTTCGTTACGAGCAGTACTTC. Translating it yields CASSLFRYEQYF. The whole variable domain, filled in from reference TRBV28 and TRBJ2-7, reads DVKVTQSSRYLVKRTGEKVFLECVQDMDHENMFWYRQDPGLGLRLIYFSYDVKMKEKGDIPEGYSVSREKKERFSLILESASTNQTSMYLCASSLFRYEQYFGPGTRLTVT.

The rearrangement uses TRBV19 and TRBJ1-5; D is perhaps TRBD1 (5 bases). The V and J ends lost 2 bases and 7 bases respectively, with 15 bases between them. This CDR3 is 15 amino acids long. Germline assignment: CDR1 LNHDA and CDR2 SQIVND (reference sequence). CDR3 in amino acids: CASSIFSGLDQPQHF. In DNA, the CDR3 is TGTGCCAGTAGTATATTCTCGGGGCTTGACCAGCCCCAGCATTTT.

This clone was detected a few times. The chain employs TRBV6-1 and TRBJ1-5; D may be TRBD1 (6 bases). The CDR3 runs 14 residues. The germline CDR1 and CDR2 sequences are MNHNS and SASEGT. V lost 2 bases and J 6 bases, leaving 11 bases between the germline ends. The CDR3 spells CASSEIGGPQPQHF. The CDR3 DNA reads as TGTGCCAGCAGTGAAATCGGGGGGCCTCAGCCCCAGCATTTT.

This chain uses TRBV3-1 (or the pseudogene TRBV3-2) with TRBJ1-2; D call uncertain. CDR1 is LGHDT and CDR2 is YNNKEL in the germline V gene (reference sequence). The V gene lost 1 base and the J gene lost 6 bases, with 12 bases spanning the gap. CDR3 length: 14 residues. The CDR3 DNA reads as TGTGCCAGCAGCCAAGGAACATTAAGGGATGGCTACACCTTC. Its protein is CASSQGTLRDGYTF.

J is TRBJ2-3 and V is TRBV29-1, with D perhaps TRBD2 (6 bases). Germline lookup yields CDR1 SQVTM and CDR2 ANQGSEA. Deletions cut 3 bases from V and 4 bases from J, with 17 bases between. This CDR3 comprises 15 residues. The CDR3 DNA follows: TGCAGCGTTGAGGATTGGGCTAGCGAACCAGATACGCAGTATTTT. Residues: CSVEDWASEPDTQYF.

This chain connects TRBV28 to TRBJ2-3; no clear D. V was pared by 2 bases and J by 3 bases, with 6 bases between. This CDR3 is 13 amino acids long. Germline-derived CDR1 and CDR2 are MDHEN and SYDVKM. The chain's CDR3 is CASSLGQTDTQYF. CDR3 sequence (DNA): TGTGCCAGCAGTTTAGGGCAGACAGATACGCAGTATTTT.

This clone was seen only a few times. The same CDR3 also results from other DNA sequences found in this sample. The chain recombines TRBV5-1 with TRBJ1-1, with no clear D. In germline, CDR1 is SGHRS, CDR2 YFSETQ. V lost 0 bases and J lost 1, with 7 bases in between. This CDR3 spans 14 amino acids. DNA for the CDR3: TGCGCCAGCAGCTTGGCCGCGGCGAACACTGAAGCTTTCTTT. Encoded protein: CASSLAAANTEAFF.

This clone was recorded once. The chain combines TRBV5-4 with TRBJ2-7, with 11 bases identical to TRBD2. This CDR3 region has 15 residues. J lost 3 bases, V lost 2 bases, and 4 bases had no gene match. Germline assignment: CDR1 SGHNT and CDR2 YYREEE (reference sequence). The CDR3 reads CASSFSGTSGYEQYF. The CDR3 DNA sequence: TGTGCCAGCAGCTTTTCTGGGACTAGCGGCTACGAGCAGTACTTC.

The CDR3 DNA reads TGCGCCAGCAGCCAAGAGCGACTAGGGGGAAGTGAGCAGTTCTTC. Its protein is CASSQERLGGSEQFF. The chain uses TRBV4-1 and TRBJ2-1; possibly TRBD1 or TRBD2 for D (6 bases each). The germline V gene encodes CDR1 MGHRA and CDR2 YSYEKL. Trimming pared 0 bases from V and 9 bases from J, leaving 15 bases between. The CDR3 loop spans 15 amino acids.

The gene calls are TRBV7-2 and TRBJ2-1; tentative D call: TRBD2 (6 bases). Trimming took off 2 bases at V and 10 bases at J, with 12 bases between the two ends. Germline loops: CDR1 SGHTA, CDR2 FQGNSA. The CDR3 consists of 13 residues. CDR3 protein: CASSLRRRGEQFF. The CDR3 nucleotides read TGTGCCAGCAGCTTACGGCGCCGGGGGGAGCAGTTCTTC. Full variable domain (missing parts from reference TRBV7-2 and TRBJ2-1): GAGVSQSPSNKVTEKGKDVELRCDPISGHTALYWYRQSLGQGLEFLIYFQGNSAPDKSGLPSDRFSAERTGGSVSTLTIQRTQQEDSAVYLCASSLRRRGEQFFGPGTRLTVL.

V usage is TRBV19 and J usage is TRBJ1-3; 7 bases fit TRBD1. Trimming at V came to 1 base and at J to 0 bases, leaving 9 bases not matched to a gene. Germline V lookup: CDR1 LNHDA, CDR2 SQIVND (reference sequence). This CDR3 has 18 residues. CDR3 protein: CASSIGDRRDFSGNTIYF. For the CDR3, the DNA is TGTGCCAGTAGTATAGGGGACAGAAGAGATTTCTCTGGAAACACCATATATTTT.

The V and J genes are TRBV20-1 and TRBJ1-2, with D possibly matching TRBD1 (5 bases). Deletions cut 3 bases from V and 7 bases from J, with 12 bases between. The CDR3 is 12 residues long. Germline loops: CDR1 DFQATT, CDR2 SNEGSKA (reference sequence). In nucleotides, the CDR3 is TGCAGTGCTAGTCGGGGGGGGTCTGGCTACACCTTC. Translation gives CSASRGGSGYTF.

This rearrangement joins TRBV19 to TRBJ1-5; D may be TRBD1 (5 bases). Trimming took 1 base from V and 4 from J, leaving 14 bases between them. The germline CDR1 and CDR2 sequences are LNHDA and SQIVND (reference sequence). This CDR3 is 16 amino acids long. In DNA form, the CDR3 reads TGTGCCAGTAGTATAGGGGGGGGAAATAGTAATCAGCCCCAGCATTTT. It codes for CASSIGGGNSNQPQHF.

V is TRBV21-1 and J is TRBJ1-2. TRBV21-1 is recorded as a pseudogene. There are 12 residues in the CDR3. In DNA form, the CDR3 reads TGTGCCACCTTGTGGCCCCCCGGGGGCTACACCTTC. This encodes CATLWPPGGYTF.

This chain uses TRBV6-4 with TRBJ1-5; D unresolved. Germline V gives CDR1 MRHNA, CDR2 SNTAGT. The CDR3 has 13 residues. The germline V and J ends were trimmed by 3 bases and 3 bases, with 6 bases remaining between them. The CDR3 sequence is CASSEEVNQPQHF. The CDR3 DNA follows: TGTGCCAGCAGTGAGGAGGTCAATCAGCCCCAGCATTTT.

This clone was seen more than once but under ten times. The chain combines TRBV30 with TRBJ1-1; D not certain. CDR3 length: 13 amino acids. Germline assignment: CDR1 GTSNPN and CDR2 SVGIG (reference sequence). V lost 4 bases, J lost 7 bases, and 16 bases lay in between. Here the CDR3 DNA reads TGTGCCTGGACTCCCGGCCTGGCTATTGAAGCTTTCTTT. This encodes CAWTPGLAIEAFF. The variable domain in full, completed from reference TRBV30 and TRBJ1-1, reads SQTIHQWPATLVQPVGSPLSLECTVEGTSNPNLYWYRQAAGRGLQLLFYSVGIGQISSEVPQNLSASRPQDRQFILSSKKLLLSDSGFYLCAWTPGLAIEAFFGQGTRLTVV.

A single count supports this clone. This rearrangement joins TRBV20-1 to TRBJ1-6, with D possibly being TRBD1 (6 bases). CDR1 is DFQATT and CDR2 is SNEGSKA in the germline V gene (reference sequence). The CDR3 sequence is 15 residues long. The V end lost 6 bases, the J end lost 6 bases, and 18 bases lay between the germline ends. This CDR3 reads CSASKGGRINSPLHF. The DNA for the CDR3 is TGCAGTGCAAGTAAAGGGGGACGAATTAATTCACCCCTCCACTTT.

The chain is built from TRBV30 and TRBJ1-2; weak D call: TRBD1 (5 bases). CDR3 length: 10 residues. Germline V lookup: CDR1 GTSNPN, CDR2 SVGIG (reference sequence). Between the trimmed V and J ends, which lost 5 bases and 11 bases, there was a span of 12 bases. This chain's CDR3 is CAWSQGRYTF. In DNA, the CDR3 is TGTGCCTGGTCGCAGGGACGGTACACCTTC.

This chain joins TRBV18 and TRBJ1-2; 10 positions match TRBD1. J was trimmed by 7 bases and V by 3 bases; bases with no gene match: 8. CDR3 length equals 15 residues. Germline CDR1 is KGHSH and CDR2 is LQKENI. The CDR3 reads CASSPVRTGGGGYTF. Here the CDR3 DNA reads TGTGCCAGCTCACCGGTCCGGACAGGGGGAGGTGGCTACACCTTC.

The genes are TRBV4-1 and TRBJ1-5, with TRBD1 matching 7 bases. V was clipped by 3 bases and J by 9 bases; unmatched bases: 11. The germline gives CDR1 MGHRA, CDR2 YSYEKL. CDR3 size: 15 residues. CDR3 DNA: TGCGCCAGCAGCCATCACAAAGGGGACAGCGGGCCCCAGCATTTT. Translating gives CASSHHKGDSGPQHF.

This clone is a singleton in its sample. This rearrangement joins TRBV5-6 to TRBJ2-7; 8 positions agree with TRBD1. V lost 3 bases, J lost 0 bases, and 5 bases stayed unmatched. The V gene's germline CDR1 is SGHDT and CDR2 YYEEEE. The CDR3 length is 15 residues. Written as DNA, the CDR3 is TGTGCCAGCAGCTCGACAGGGGCGCTCTCCTACGAGCAGTACTTC. It codes for CASSSTGALSYEQYF. Variable domain in full (rest from reference TRBV5-6 and TRBJ2-7): DAGVTQSPTHLIKTRGQQVTLRCSPKSGHDTVSWYQQALGQGPQFIFQYYEEEERQRGNFPDRFSGHQFPNYSSELNVNALLLGDSALYLCASSSTGALSYEQYFGPGTRLTVT.

The chain combines TRBV5-6 with TRBJ2-1; D not resolved. The germline V gene encodes CDR1 SGHDT and CDR2 YYEEEE. CDR3 size: 15 residues. Trimming took 1 base from V and 3 from J, leaving 11 bases between them. CDR3 amino acids: CASSLYSPGYNEQFF. As DNA, the CDR3 is TGTGCCAGCAGCTTGTATAGCCCTGGCTACAATGAGCAGTTCTTC. Full variable domain (outside the CDR3, taken from reference TRBV5-6 and TRBJ2-1): DAGVTQSPTHLIKTRGQQVTLRCSPKSGHDTVSWYQQALGQGPQFIFQYYEEEERQRGNFPDRFSGHQFPNYSSELNVNALLLGDSALYLCASSLYSPGYNEQFFGPGTRLTVL.